A selection of T cell receptor beta chains follows, all from one sample in a study of T cells expressing NK-cell markers. TCRdb reprocessed the 5' RACE reads and reports one entry per CDR3 protein, with no DNA. The sample includes roughly 180,000 distinct CDR3 sequences. The sample was blood T cells: a sorted CD56 or NKG2C T cell subset, CD4+ or CD8+ T cells, or bulk PBMC T cells (not recorded which). The receptors derive from a man between 18 and 69 years old in good health. Both conserved end residues are part of each CDR3.

j_call v_call cdr3_aa
TRBJ2-3 TRBV15 CATSSPAGVPDTQYF
TRBJ2-3 TRBV28 CASSTGLAETDTQYF
TRBJ2-2 TRBV6-1 CASSDLAGGPLTGELFF
TRBJ2-7 TRBV7-8 CASSLRGNAYEQYF
TRBJ1-3 TRBV6-5 CASSLHARSSSGNTIYF
TRBJ1-5 TRBV19 CASSIQPYTSPNQPQHF
TRBJ2-2 TRBV6-7 CASSSRSGLTNTGELFF
TRBJ1-2 TRBV5-1 CASSSNSAKGYTF
TRBJ2-3 TRBV6-2/TRBV6-3 CASSPGTGADTQYF
TRBJ1-2 TRBV7-9 CASSPPGLNYGYTF
TRBJ1-5 TRBV27 CASSLHHNQPQHF
TRBJ2-2 TRBV7-3 CASSRGQGGGAGELFF
TRBJ2-7 TRBV3-1 CASSQEGTDYSYEQYF
TRBJ2-3 TRBV7-9 CASSETNRDSGSNTQYF
TRBJ2-1 TRBV5-6 CASSLEGPDEQFF
TRBJ2-2 TRBV9 CASSDRTGSTGELFF
TRBJ2-5 TRBV3-1 CASSQVGETQYF
TRBJ2-2 TRBV25-1 CASTSRRNTGELFF
TRBJ2-3 TRBV11-1 CASSPQVPPDTSTDTQYF
TRBJ2-1 TRBV19 CASTRLPGGYNEQFF
TRBJ2-3 TRBV7-9 CASTSEVLARVADTQYF
TRBJ1-1 TRBV7-9 CASSGVVFKGRTEAFF
TRBJ1-3 TRBV6-7 CASSYTPQGAGNTIYF
TRBJ2-1 TRBV11-3 CASRGKGGEQFF
TRBJ2-7 TRBV6-2/TRBV6-3 CASSYSGTAYEQYF
TRBJ1-2 TRBV3-1 CASSRRQEVIYGYTF
TRBJ1-4 TRBV6-1 CASSRYAGVGEKLFF
TRBJ2-7 TRBV10-3 CAIQSGQPYEQYF
TRBJ2-7 TRBV5-6 CASGLDRGEHEQYF
TRBJ2-1 TRBV3-1 CASSQDRSIFSEQFF
TRBJ2-6 TRBV9 CASSVAHQVISGANVLTF
TRBJ2-2 TRBV12-3/TRBV12-4 CASSSGPMGTGELFF
TRBJ2-7 TRBV19 CASSIDGGDLYEQYF
TRBJ2-7 TRBV15 CATSRPSEGIYEQYF
TRBJ2-7 TRBV20-1 CSAHDSYEQYF
TRBJ2-7 TRBV10-2 CASRPRTASYEQYF
TRBJ2-1 TRBV5-1 CASSLGWDEQFF
TRBJ2-5 TRBV29-1 CSVDERGGVEETQYF
TRBJ2-2 TRBV21-1 CASSKRAGTGHGELFF
TRBJ2-7 TRBV25-1 CASSVTGTGGDEQYF
TRBJ2-3 TRBV5-6 CASSFASRHSTDTQYF
TRBJ1-1 TRBV27 CASSLNPQESNTEAFF
TRBJ2-3 TRBV2 CTSSESGTGSIFPENGGQYF
TRBJ2-7 TRBV12-3/TRBV12-4 CASSADRDTYEQYF
TRBJ2-2 TRBV6-1 CASKLTAGTTTGELFF
TRBJ2-3 TRBV9 CASTAEPSGPTDTQYF
TRBJ2-5 TRBV6-2/TRBV6-3 CASSYSQLAGGLRETQYF
TRBJ2-1 TRBV27 CASSLSPGGTYNEQFF
TRBJ2-7 TRBV2 CASSGAAGGPSYEQYF
TRBJ2-5 TRBV29-1 CSVGLAGGYLQETQYF
TRBJ2-3 TRBV14 CASSHTSLSTDTQYF
TRBJ2-2 TRBV21-1 CASSKVMGGQGYPGELFF
TRBJ2-1 TRBV19 CASSIEGVFEYNEQFF
TRBJ2-2 TRBV7-8 CASSLGHSNTGELFF
TRBJ2-7 TRBV27 CASSFSSPPGQYF